The clone carrying this T cell receptor (beta chain) was observed at least ten times. What it binds is unknown. This sample is drawn from a study of CD8 T cells in ankylosing spondylitis. Study-wide findings and caveats: As reported, disease-linked clones showed significant enrichment in matched ankylosing spondylitis synovial fluid. Disease-linked clones, CD8+, were relatively rare in peripheral blood. Several highly homologous variants formed a TCR beta motif that appeared characteristic of ankylosing spondylitis blood.

It was by quantitative 5'-RACE with molecular barcodes that TCR beta libraries were made. TCRdb reanalysed the 5' RACE reads using MiXCR and keeps one entry per CDR3 protein. The sample lists 200,000 to 250,000 distinct CDR3 sequences, roughly 25% occurring once. After removal of 4 bases from V and 2 bases from J, the junction contained 8 bases not matched to a gene. Germline loops: CDR1 MNHEY, CDR2 SMNVEV (reference sequence). CDR3 length: 16 residues. The sequence was obtained from a male donor with ankylosing spondylitis or in good health (not recorded which). The sample consisted of blood, either unsorted or a sorted T cell fraction (not recorded which). V is TRBV27 and J is TRBJ2-7, with TRBD2 identical over 10 bases. CDR3 DNA: TGTGCCAGCAGTTCGATACGGACTAGCGGACCCTACGAGCAGTACTTC. It is translated as CASSSIRTSGPYEQYF.